This note documents a single T cell receptor beta chain sequence. What it recognizes is unknown. The sample originates from a study of T cell responses to AZD1222 COVID-19 vaccine. Study outcomes and limitations: The span of vaccine-associated CD4 TCRs extended across spike, with dominance at 160-218 and 743-854.

The germline gives CDR1 MNHEY, CDR2 SVGEGT. V lost 6 bases and J lost 4, with 9 bases in between. The CDR3 length is 12 residues. Here immunoSEQ multiplex PCR was the method, and the copy in TCRdb shows in-frame clones only, minus some. The sample contains 150,000 to 200,000 clones, roughly 92% of which appear only once. The TCR comes from an adult who received the AZD1222 COVID-19 vaccine. This rearrangement joins TRBV6-2 or TRBV6-3 to TRBJ1-2, with D maybe TRBD1 (5 bases). This sample comprised peripheral blood, obtained 28 days after the second AZD1222 dose. Here the CDR3 reads CASSHDSYGYTF. The CDR3 DNA reads TGTGCCAGCAGCCACGACAGCTATGGCTACACCTTC.